This is a list of T cell receptor beta chains from one sample in a study of blood T cell repertoires in COVID-19. Clones were read by immunoSEQ multiplex PCR, and TCRdb kept only the in-frame ones, dropping some. The table records about 230,000 clones, under 90% of them present only once. The sample consisted of peripheral blood. The receptors here all came from a man between 45 and 60 years old with COVID-19, enrolled during active disease. Both conserved end residues are part of each CDR3. A D gene is named only where the DNA matches it firmly. Size values are once, few and many counts, or a class for expanded clones, and some rows have none.

abundance: -
d_gene: -
j_gene: TRBJ1-3
v_gene: TRBV15
CDR3aa: CATSSARQGNTIYF
CDR3nt: TGTGCCACCAGTAGTGCCCGACAGGGAAACACCATATATTTT

abundance: -
d_gene: -
j_gene: TRBJ2-7
v_gene: TRBV7-9
CDR3aa: CASSPPPRTEALEQYF
CDR3nt: TGTGCCAGCAGCCCCCCCCCGAGGACAGAAGCTTTAGAGCAGTACTTC

abundance: -
d_gene: -
j_gene: TRBJ2-7
v_gene: TRBV28
CDR3aa: CASSLFGQGSREQYF
CDR3nt: TGTGCCAGCAGTTTATTCGGGCAGGGTTCCCGCGAGCAGTACTTC

abundance: -
d_gene: TRBD2
j_gene: TRBJ2-7
v_gene: TRBV7-6
CDR3aa: CASSLIHEAGEGYEQYF
CDR3nt: TGTGCCAGCAGCTTAATCCACGAAGCGGGAGAAGGCTACGAGCAGTACTTC

abundance: -
d_gene: -
j_gene: TRBJ1-2
v_gene: TRBV7-3
CDR3aa: CASSLKAGYGYTF
CDR3nt: TGTGCCAGCAGCTTAAAGGCAGGATATGGCTACACCTTC

abundance: few
d_gene: TRBD1
j_gene: TRBJ1-2
v_gene: TRBV5-1
CDR3aa: CASSPIQGGGYTF
CDR3nt: TGCGCCAGCAGCCCCATACAGGGGGGAGGCTACACCTTC

abundance: -
d_gene: -
j_gene: TRBJ2-2
v_gene: TRBV2
CDR3aa: CASSRSGELFF
CDR3nt: TGTGCCAGCAGCAGATCCGGGGAGCTGTTTTTT

abundance: -
d_gene: -
j_gene: TRBJ1-1
v_gene: TRBV3-1/TRBV3-2
CDR3aa: CASSSGGGTEAFF
CDR3nt: TGTGCCAGCAGCTCGGGAGGGGGCACTGAAGCTTTCTTT

abundance: -
d_gene: TRBD1
j_gene: TRBJ2-3
v_gene: TRBV29-1
CDR3aa: CSVRGGQGLLSSPDTQYF
CDR3nt: TGCAGCGTTCGGGGTGGACAGGGCCTTCTCAGCTCTCCAGATACGCAGTATTTT

abundance: -
d_gene: TRBD1
j_gene: TRBJ1-4
v_gene: TRBV4-3
CDR3aa: CASSQERDLAGGGRGEKLFF
CDR3nt: TGCGCCAGCAGCCAAGAAAGGGATTTGGCAGGGGGAGGACGGGGTGAAAAACTGTTTTTT

abundance: -
d_gene: TRBD2
j_gene: TRBJ2-5
v_gene: TRBV24-1
CDR3aa: CATSGFLAGAQETQYF
CDR3nt: TGTGCCACCAGTGGATTTCTAGCGGGGGCTCAAGAGACCCAGTACTTC

abundance: -
d_gene: -
j_gene: TRBJ1-2
v_gene: TRBV10-3
CDR3aa: CAISVIRGDNYGYTF
CDR3nt: TGTGCCATCAGTGTAATCAGGGGTGATAACTATGGCTACACCTTC

abundance: -
d_gene: -
j_gene: TRBJ2-1
v_gene: TRBV2
CDR3aa: CASSGGAETYNEQFF
CDR3nt: TGTGCCAGCAGTGGGGGAGCGGAAACCTACAATGAGCAGTTCTTC

abundance: -
d_gene: -
j_gene: TRBJ1-2
v_gene: TRBV19
CDR3aa: CASSSHTGQGYTF
CDR3nt: TGTGCCAGTAGTAGCCACACAGGGCAAGGCTACACCTTC

abundance: -
d_gene: TRBD1
j_gene: TRBJ1-5
v_gene: TRBV5-5
CDR3aa: CASSGPGQGYPQHF
CDR3nt: TGTGCCAGCAGCGGACCGGGACAGGGGTATCCCCAGCATTTT

abundance: -
d_gene: TRBD1
j_gene: TRBJ1-6
v_gene: TRBV5-5
CDR3aa: CASSRTGTGASYNSPLHF
CDR3nt: TGTGCCAGCAGTCGTACCGGGACAGGGGCCTCCTATAATTCACCCCTCCACTTT

abundance: -
d_gene: TRBD2
j_gene: TRBJ2-1
v_gene: TRBV7-3
CDR3aa: CASSLDGASGGNEQFF
CDR3nt: TGTGCCAGCAGCTTAGATGGGGCTAGCGGGGGCAATGAGCAGTTCTTC

abundance: -
d_gene: -
j_gene: TRBJ1-2
v_gene: TRBV5-6
CDR3aa: CASSRGTGNYGYTF
CDR3nt: TGTGCCAGCAGCCGCGGGACGGGTAACTATGGCTACACCTTC

abundance: few
d_gene: -
j_gene: TRBJ1-2
v_gene: TRBV4-3
CDR3aa: CASSQDHGGDYGYTF
CDR3nt: TGCGCCAGCAGCCAAGATCATGGAGGGGACTATGGCTACACCTTC

abundance: -
d_gene: TRBD1
j_gene: TRBJ2-7
v_gene: TRBV4-3
CDR3aa: CASSPYRGYEQYF
CDR3nt: TGCGCCAGCAGCCCCTACAGGGGATACGAGCAGTACTTC

abundance: -
d_gene: -
j_gene: TRBJ1-2
v_gene: TRBV9
CDR3aa: CASSVGNPGYGYTF
CDR3nt: TGTGCCAGCAGCGTAGGGAACCCAGGTTATGGCTACACCTTC

abundance: -
d_gene: TRBD1
j_gene: TRBJ2-7
v_gene: TRBV5-6
CDR3aa: CASSRYGAGGSEQYF
CDR3nt: TGTGCCAGCAGCCGGTACGGGGCAGGGGGTAGCGAGCAGTACTTC

abundance: once
d_gene: -
j_gene: TRBJ1-6
v_gene: TRBV5-5
CDR3aa: CASSVDRDSPLHF
CDR3nt: TGTGCCAGCAGCGTCGACCGGGATTCACCCCTCCACTTT

abundance: few
d_gene: -
j_gene: TRBJ1-5
v_gene: TRBV6-5
CDR3aa: CASRGRDQPQHF
CDR3nt: TGTGCCAGCCGGGGAAGGGATCAGCCCCAGCATTTT

abundance: -
d_gene: -
j_gene: TRBJ2-5
v_gene: TRBV5-1
CDR3aa: CASSFFTRQETQYF
CDR3nt: TGCGCCAGCAGCTTTTTTACTCGGCAAGAGACCCAGTACTTC

abundance: -
d_gene: -
j_gene: TRBJ1-2
v_gene: TRBV6-2/TRBV6-3
CDR3aa: CASSSTGGNYGYTF
CDR3nt: TGTGCCAGCAGTTCGACTGGGGGGAACTATGGCTACACCTTC

abundance: -
d_gene: TRBD2
j_gene: TRBJ2-1
v_gene: TRBV7-2
CDR3aa: CASSLRAGALREQFF
CDR3nt: TGTGCCAGCAGCTTACGAGCGGGAGCTTTACGGGAGCAGTTCTTC

abundance: -
d_gene: -
j_gene: TRBJ2-5
v_gene: TRBV7-7
CDR3aa: CASSQRQQETQYF
CDR3nt: TGTGCCAGCAGCCAGCGACAGCAAGAGACCCAGTACTTC

abundance: -
d_gene: -
j_gene: TRBJ2-7
v_gene: TRBV29-1
CDR3aa: CSVEVAPDSYEQYF
CDR3nt: TGCAGCGTCGAAGTAGCGCCTGATTCCTACGAGCAGTACTTC

abundance: -
d_gene: TRBD1
j_gene: TRBJ1-3
v_gene: TRBV4-2
CDR3aa: CASSQDGQGVGNTIYF
CDR3nt: TGTGCCAGCAGCCAAGACGGACAGGGGGTTGGAAACACCATATATTTT

abundance: -
d_gene: TRBD1
j_gene: TRBJ2-5
v_gene: TRBV24-1
CDR3aa: CATSDPRGPKETQYF
CDR3nt: TGTGCCACCAGTGACCCCAGGGGGCCGAAAGAGACCCAGTACTTC

abundance: -
d_gene: -
j_gene: TRBJ2-7
v_gene: TRBV7-9
CDR3aa: CASSLAGSHEQYF
CDR3nt: TGTGCCAGCAGCTTAGCAGGGAGCCACGAGCAGTACTTC

abundance: -
d_gene: TRBD1
j_gene: TRBJ2-5
v_gene: TRBV6-6
CDR3aa: CASSRQGASQETQYF
CDR3nt: TGTGCCAGCAGCCGACAGGGGGCCTCACAAGAGACCCAGTACTTC

abundance: -
d_gene: -
j_gene: TRBJ1-4
v_gene: TRBV18
CDR3aa: CATSPRDPGEKLFF
CDR3nt: TGTGCCACCTCCCCCAGGGATCCCGGCGAAAAACTGTTTTTT

abundance: -
d_gene: TRBD1
j_gene: TRBJ2-5
v_gene: TRBV20-1
CDR3aa: CSASLSTGRETQYF
CDR3nt: TGCAGTGCTAGTCTTTCGACAGGGAGAGAGACCCAGTACTTC

abundance: -
d_gene: -
j_gene: TRBJ1-2
v_gene: TRBV9
CDR3aa: CASSVDLGGLYGYTF
CDR3nt: TGTGCCAGCAGCGTAGATTTAGGAGGCCTCTATGGCTACACCTTC

abundance: -
d_gene: TRBD2
j_gene: TRBJ2-2
v_gene: TRBV7-2
CDR3aa: CASTPRGGAIFTGELFF
CDR3nt: TGTGCCAGCACCCCCCGGGGGGGGGCGATTTTTACCGGGGAGCTGTTTTTT

abundance: few
d_gene: TRBD1
j_gene: TRBJ1-5
v_gene: TRBV10-1
CDR3aa: CASAHRGRQPQHF
CDR3nt: TGCGCCAGCGCTCACAGGGGGCGTCAGCCCCAGCATTTT

abundance: -
d_gene: TRBD1
j_gene: TRBJ2-3
v_gene: TRBV7-3
CDR3aa: CASSPMGTGSTDTQYF
CDR3nt: TGTGCCAGCAGTCCGATGGGGACAGGGAGCACAGATACGCAGTATTTT

abundance: once
d_gene: -
j_gene: TRBJ1-2
v_gene: TRBV4-3
CDR3aa: CASSPWRAVLYGYTF
CDR3nt: TGCGCCAGCAGCCCCTGGAGGGCAGTCCTCTATGGCTACACCTTC

abundance: -
d_gene: -
j_gene: TRBJ1-3
v_gene: TRBV27
CDR3aa: CASSSHRQRGSGNTIYF
CDR3nt: TGTGCCAGCAGTTCACACAGGCAGAGGGGGTCTGGAAACACCATATATTTT

abundance: -
d_gene: TRBD1
j_gene: TRBJ1-2
v_gene: TRBV18
CDR3aa: CASSPLPHGQGIMHDYGYTF
CDR3nt: TGTGCCAGCTCACCGCTGCCCCACGGACAGGGGATTATGCATGACTATGGCTACACCTTC

abundance: -
d_gene: TRBD1
j_gene: TRBJ2-4
v_gene: TRBV2
CDR3aa: CASSDLFWGQGHNIQYF
CDR3nt: TGTGCCAGCAGTGACCTGTTTTGGGGACAGGGCCATAACATTCAGTACTTC

abundance: -
d_gene: -
j_gene: TRBJ1-1
v_gene: TRBV7-8
CDR3aa: CASSIGGIGTEAFF
CDR3nt: TGTGCCAGCAGCATAGGAGGGATTGGCACTGAAGCTTTCTTT

abundance: -
d_gene: TRBD1
j_gene: TRBJ1-6
v_gene: TRBV6-1
CDR3aa: CASSVLAGTGDSPLHF
CDR3nt: TGTGCCAGCAGTGTATTAGCCGGGACAGGCGATTCACCCCTCCACTTT

abundance: -
d_gene: TRBD1
j_gene: TRBJ1-2
v_gene: TRBV6-5
CDR3aa: CASSSRGHLRGYTF
CDR3nt: TGTGCCAGCAGTTCCAGGGGGCATTTACGTGGCTACACCTTC

abundance: -
d_gene: -
j_gene: TRBJ2-7
v_gene: TRBV7-8
CDR3aa: CASSPGPEQYF
CDR3nt: TGTGCCAGCAGCCCAGGTCCCGAGCAGTACTTC

abundance: -
d_gene: TRBD1
j_gene: TRBJ1-6
v_gene: TRBV19
CDR3aa: CASSPGQGVYNSPLHF
CDR3nt: TGTGCCAGTAGCCCTGGACAGGGCGTCTATAATTCACCCCTCCACTTT